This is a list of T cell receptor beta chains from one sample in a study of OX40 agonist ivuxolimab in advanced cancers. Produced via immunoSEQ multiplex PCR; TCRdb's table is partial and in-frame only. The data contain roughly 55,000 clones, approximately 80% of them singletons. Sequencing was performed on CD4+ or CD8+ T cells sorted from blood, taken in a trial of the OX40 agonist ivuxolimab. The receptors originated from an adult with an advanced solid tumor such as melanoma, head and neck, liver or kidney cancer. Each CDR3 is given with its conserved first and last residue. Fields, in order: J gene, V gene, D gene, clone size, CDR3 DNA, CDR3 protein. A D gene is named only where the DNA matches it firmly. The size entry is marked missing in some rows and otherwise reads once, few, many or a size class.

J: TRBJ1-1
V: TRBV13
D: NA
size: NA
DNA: TGTGCCAGCAGCTTAGGGGTAGGATTTGAAGCTTTCTTT
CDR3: CASSLGVGFEAFF

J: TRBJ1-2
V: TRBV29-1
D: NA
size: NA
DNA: TGCAGCGTTGAAGAGGGATCGCGCGGCTACACCTTC
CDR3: CSVEEGSRGYTF

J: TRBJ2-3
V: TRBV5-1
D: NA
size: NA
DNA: TGCGCCAGCAGCGCGGGGGGACAGGCTTACACAGATACGCAGTATTTT
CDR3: CASSAGGQAYTDTQYF

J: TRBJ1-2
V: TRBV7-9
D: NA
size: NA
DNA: TGTGCCAGCAGCTTATGGGGAAACTATGGCTACACCTTC
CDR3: CASSLWGNYGYTF

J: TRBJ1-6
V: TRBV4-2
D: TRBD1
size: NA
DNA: TGTGCCAGCAGCGAGGACAGGGCGGATTCACCCCTCCACTTT
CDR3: CASSEDRADSPLHF

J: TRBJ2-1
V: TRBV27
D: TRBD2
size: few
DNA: TGTGCCAGCAGTTTATCATTCGGGAGGGCTAGTCCGGGAATAGGGCAGTTCTTC
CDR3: CASSLSFGRASPGIGQFF

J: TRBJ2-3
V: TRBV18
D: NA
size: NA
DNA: TGTGCCAGCTCACCCGACAGGAGAACAGATACGCAGTATTTT
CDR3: CASSPDRRTDTQYF

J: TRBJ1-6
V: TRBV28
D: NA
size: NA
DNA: TGTGCCAGCAGTTTTCAGTACTTGGATTCACCCCTCCACTTT
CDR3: CASSFQYLDSPLHF

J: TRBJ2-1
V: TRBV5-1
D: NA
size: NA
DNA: TGCGCCAGCAGCTTGGCCGACAGTCCCTACAATGAGCAGTTCTTC
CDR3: CASSLADSPYNEQFF

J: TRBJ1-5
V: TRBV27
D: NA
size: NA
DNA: TGTGCCAGCAGCGGCGCGGGCAATCAGCCCCAGCATTTT
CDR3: CASSGAGNQPQHF

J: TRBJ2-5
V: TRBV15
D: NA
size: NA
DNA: TGTGCCACCAGCAGCGGACGGCAAGAGACCCAGTACTTC
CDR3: CATSSGRQETQYF

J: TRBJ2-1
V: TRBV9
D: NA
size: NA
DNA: TGTGCCAGCAGCAACCTAGGGACCAAGGGAGCCTACAATGAGCAGTTCTTC
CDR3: CASSNLGTKGAYNEQFF

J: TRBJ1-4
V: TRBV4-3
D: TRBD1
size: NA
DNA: TGCGCCAGCAGCTCAACCCAGCCGGGACAGAATGAAAAACTGTTTTTT
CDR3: CASSSTQPGQNEKLFF

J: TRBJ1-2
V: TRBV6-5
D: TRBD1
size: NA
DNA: TGTGCCAGCAGCCAGGGACAGGTTCATGGCTACACCTTC
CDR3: CASSQGQVHGYTF

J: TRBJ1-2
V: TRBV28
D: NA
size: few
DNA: TGTGCCAGCAGCTACAGAAGGGGCTACACCTTC
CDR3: CASSYRRGYTF

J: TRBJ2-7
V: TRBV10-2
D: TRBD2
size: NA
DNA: TGCGCCAGCAGTAAAGGGACTAGCGGATCCTACGAGCAGTACTTC
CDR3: CASSKGTSGSYEQYF

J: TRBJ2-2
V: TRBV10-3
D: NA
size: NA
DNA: TGTGCCATCAGTGGGGGGGTTACCGGGGAGCTGTTTTTT
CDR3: CAISGGVTGELFF

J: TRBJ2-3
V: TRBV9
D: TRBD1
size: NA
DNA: TGTGCCAGCAAATCTGGGACAGGGAACACAGATACGCAGTATTTT
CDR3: CASKSGTGNTDTQYF

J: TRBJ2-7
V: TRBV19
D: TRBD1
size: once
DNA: TGTGCCAGTAGTACACACAGGGGCTACGAGCAGTACTTC
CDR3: CASSTHRGYEQYF

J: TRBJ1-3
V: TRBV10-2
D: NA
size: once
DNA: TGCGCCAGCCGCCGCCCTCAGTCCCCTGGAAACACCATATATTTT
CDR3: CASRRPQSPGNTIYF

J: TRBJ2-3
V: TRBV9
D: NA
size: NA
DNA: TGTGCCAGCAGCGTAAGGGTTGGCAGCACAGATACGCAGTATTTT
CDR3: CASSVRVGSTDTQYF

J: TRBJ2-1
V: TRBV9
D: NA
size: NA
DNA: TGTGCCAGCGGACTAACCCCTTACAATGAGCAGTTCTTC
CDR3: CASGLTPYNEQFF

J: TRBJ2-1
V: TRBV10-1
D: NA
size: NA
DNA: TGCGCCAGCAGTGAGAGCGGTTCCTACAATGAGCAGTTCTTC
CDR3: CASSESGSYNEQFF

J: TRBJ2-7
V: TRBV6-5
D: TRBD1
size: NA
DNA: TGTGCCAGCAAACAGGACAGGGAGATTCTCTACGAGCAGTACTTC
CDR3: CASKQDREILYEQYF

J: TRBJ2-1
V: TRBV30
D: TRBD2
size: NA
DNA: TGTGCCTGGAGTAGGATCAGCGGGAGCTCCTACAATGAGCAGTTCTTC
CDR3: CAWSRISGSSYNEQFF

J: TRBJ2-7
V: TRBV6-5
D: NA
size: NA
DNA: TGTGCCAGCAGTTTCCGCCGGGTTTCGGGGGAGCAGTACTTC
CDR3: CASSFRRVSGEQYF

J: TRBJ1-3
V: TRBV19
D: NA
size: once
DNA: TGTGCCAGTAGCCCATCGGGGGCTGGAAACACCATATATTTT
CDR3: CASSPSGAGNTIYF

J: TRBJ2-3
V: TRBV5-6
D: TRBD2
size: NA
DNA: TGTGCCAGCAGCAAACACAGCGGGGGGGACTCCACAGATACGCAGTATTTT
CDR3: CASSKHSGGDSTDTQYF